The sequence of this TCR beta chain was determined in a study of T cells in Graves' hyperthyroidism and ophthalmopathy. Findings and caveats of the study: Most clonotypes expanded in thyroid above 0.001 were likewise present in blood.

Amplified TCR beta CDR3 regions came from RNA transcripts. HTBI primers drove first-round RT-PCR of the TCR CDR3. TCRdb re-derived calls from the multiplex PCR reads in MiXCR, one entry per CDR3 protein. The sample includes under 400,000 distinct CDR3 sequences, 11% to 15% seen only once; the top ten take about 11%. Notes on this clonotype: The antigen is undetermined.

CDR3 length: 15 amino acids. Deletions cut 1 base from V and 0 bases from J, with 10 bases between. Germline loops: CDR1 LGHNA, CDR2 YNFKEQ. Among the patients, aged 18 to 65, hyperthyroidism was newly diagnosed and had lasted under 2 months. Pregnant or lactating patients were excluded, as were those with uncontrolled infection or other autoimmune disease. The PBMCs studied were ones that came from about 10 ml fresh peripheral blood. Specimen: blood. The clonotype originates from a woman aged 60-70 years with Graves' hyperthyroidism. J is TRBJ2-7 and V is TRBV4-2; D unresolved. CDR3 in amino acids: CASSQGVDYSYEQYF. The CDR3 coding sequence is TGTGCCAGCAGCCAAGGTGTAGATTACTCCTACGAGCAGTACTTC.